These 17 T cell receptor delta chains were all obtained from the same sample, sequenced in a study of Vδ1+ human thymocytes. Overall study results and limits: Thymic TRG and TRD repertoires appeared highly polyclonal, with Gaussian CDR3 length distributions.

The template was reverse-transcribed extracted RNA. Pooled V-gene forward primers with one constant-region reverse primer generated the CDR3 amplicons by multiplex PCR. TCRdb re-called the multiplex PCR reads via CATT. The repertoire holds around 20,000 delta-chain clones, 7.5% to 9% seen once, with 0.75% to 1% in the top ten. No antigen has been identified for these receptors. The sample was Vdelta1+ gamma-delta thymocytes from the thymus. The subset was: FACS-sorted CD3+ TCRalphabeta- TCRVdelta1+ TCRVdelta2- thymocytes. The receptors come from a child under two years old who had congenital heart surgery.

This clone qualifies as medium-sized. The chain is built from TRDV1 and TRDJ1; no clear D gene. Germline V gene data show CDR1 as TSWWSYY and CDR2 as QGS. The CDR3 covers 16 residues. Between the trimmed V and J ends, which lost 2 bases and 2 bases, there was a span of 15 bases. In nucleotides, the CDR3 is TGTGCTCTTGGGGAAGTAGGCTCAATTCGTACCGATAAACTCATCTTT. Amino acid sequence: CALGEVGSIRTDKLIF.

The chain joins TRDV1 to TRDJ1, with TRDD3 matching over 7 bases. Because TCRdb records no J gene, it was assigned here through a match of the DNA to germline. The germline gives CDR1 TSWWSYY, CDR2 QGS. V dropped 6 bases and J dropped 1; count of bases not matched to a gene: 20. This CDR3 has 19 residues. The CDR3 coding sequence is TGTGCTCTTGGCAGGCGATACTGGGGACCTAATAGAGGCACCGATAAACTCATCTTT. Translated: CALGRRYWGPNRGTDKLIF.

This clone came up a few times. The V call is TRDV1, the J call TRDJ1; TRDD2 agrees at 8 bases. This CDR3 contains 15 residues. In germline, CDR1 is TSWWSYY, CDR2 QGS. V trimming: 3 bases; J trimming: 5 bases; junction bases outside the gene matches: 8. The chain's CDR3 is CALGDQGLPRDKLIF. DNA of the CDR3: TGTGCTCTTGGGGACCAAGGCCTTCCTAGGGATAAACTCATCTTT.

The chain links TRDV1 to TRDJ1; D is undetermined. The V and J ends lost 1 base and 0 bases respectively, with 39 bases between them. The CDR3 is 25 amino acids. The V gene's germline CDR1 is TSWWSYY and CDR2 QGS. The CDR3 spells CALGERPLDFGSTCSPSGYTDKLIF. Here the CDR3 DNA reads TGTGCTCTTGGGGAACGACCCCTTGATTTCGGATCCACCTGTTCCCCCTCCGGGTACACCGATAAACTCATCTTT.

To note about this clone: Germline is not matched at one junction end, which may reflect a read error. V gene TRDV2 combines with J gene TRDJ1; D possibly corresponds to TRDD3 (5 bases). The CDR3 has 13 residues. Germline V gene sequence: CDR1 GEAIGNYY, CDR2 EKD. The CDR3 reads CARDGIHTDKLIF. The DNA for the CDR3 is TGTGCCCGTGACGGGATCCACACCGATAAACTCATCTTT.

This clone is medium-sized (0.01 to 0.1%) by share. This chain joins TRDV2 and TRDJ1; 7 bases match TRDD3. The germline CDR1 and CDR2 sequences are GEAIGNYY and EKD. The junction had 8 bases not matched to a gene; V was cut back by 4 bases and J by 7 bases. CDR3 length equals 13 residues. The CDR3 loop reads CACEPGDGPKLIF. CDR3 nucleotides: TGTGCCTGTGAACCGGGGGATGGTCCTAAACTCATCTTT.

This clone was counted between two and nine times. This chain connects TRDV1 to TRDJ1; 8 positions match TRDD3. The CDR3 is 24 amino acids. Germline CDR1 TSWWSYY, CDR2 QGS. Losses at the gene ends were 0 bases for V and 0 bases for J; bases not matched to a gene: 27. CDR3 region: CALGELVALSCRTGGRGYTDKLIF. The CDR3 nucleotides read TGTGCTCTTGGGGAACTAGTAGCTCTTTCCTGCAGAACTGGGGGTCGCGGGTACACCGATAAACTCATCTTT.

This rearrangement joins TRDV1 to TRDJ1; 11 nucleotides match TRDD3. Since TCRdb gives no J gene, matching the DNA to germline was used here to assign it. The germline V gene encodes CDR1 TSWWSYY and CDR2 QGS. The CDR3 runs to 20 residues. J was trimmed by 1 base and V by 1 base; bases with no gene match: 14. The CDR3 region has the DNA TGTGCTCTTGGGGAACCTTCAAAACTGGGGGATATGGGGTTCACCGATAAACTCATCTTT. This gives the protein CALGEPSKLGDMGFTDKLIF.

The chain couples TRDV1 to TRDJ1, with D possibly matching TRDD3 (5 bases). The CDR3 is 20 residues long. With 2 bases removed from V and 2 bases from J, the gap between germline ends came to 27 bases. Germline CDR1 and CDR2: TSWWSYY and QGS. The CDR3 DNA is TGTGCTCTTGGGGAATCCGCCGACCTAGGCAGGAGGGGGGCTACCGATAAACTCATCTTT. Protein: CALGESADLGRRGATDKLIF.

This clone was observed a handful of times. The rearrangement joins TRDV1 to TRDJ1; 7 bases match TRDD3. This CDR3 region has 19 residues. Per the germline V gene, CDR1 is TSWWSYY and CDR2 is QGS. The junction had 13 bases not matched to a gene; V was cut back by 0 bases and J by 0 bases. In nucleotides, the CDR3 is TGTGCTCTTGGGGAACTAGTTTTCCTCCCTGGGGGCCACACCGATAAACTCATCTTT. Its protein product is CALGELVFLPGGHTDKLIF.

This clone was seen a handful of times. The V call is TRDV1, the J call TRDJ1; D could derive from TRDD2 or TRDD3 (5 bases each). There are 22 residues in the CDR3. With 2 bases removed from V and 0 bases from J, the gap between germline ends came to 31 bases. CDR1 is TSWWSYY and CDR2 is QGS in the germline V gene. The CDR3 coding sequence is TGTGCTCTTGGGGAAACCTCGGGAGACTTCCCCCAAAAAAGGGGGTACACCGATAAACTCATCTTT. It translates to CALGETSGDFPQKRGYTDKLIF.

This chain links TRDV1 with TRDJ1; D is possibly TRDD3 (6 bases). No J gene is reported in TCRdb; it was inferred here by comparing the DNA with germline. With 1 base removed from V and 0 bases from J, the gap between germline ends came to 30 bases. Germline CDR1 is TSWWSYY and CDR2 is QGS. CDR3 size: 22 residues. CDR3 protein: CALGERAIGVVRGNQYTDKLIF. For the CDR3, the DNA is TGTGCTCTTGGGGAACGTGCCATAGGAGTTGTCCGGGGGAACCAGTACACCGATAAACTCATCTTT.

The V gene is TRDV1, the J gene TRDJ1; no clear D gene. The germline V and J ends were trimmed by 0 bases and 5 bases, with 19 bases remaining between them. The CDR3 runs to 17 residues. Per germline, CDR1 TSWWSYY and CDR2 QGS. DNA for the CDR3: TGTGCTCTTGGGGAACTAACGATGTATTTATACCCGGATAAACTCATCTTT. It codes for CALGELTMYLYPDKLIF.

This clone was counted only a few times. The genes are TRDV1 and TRDJ1, with unresolved D. Germline loops: CDR1 TSWWSYY, CDR2 QGS. The length of the CDR3 is 17 residues. The V gene lost 0 bases and the J gene lost 1 base, with 15 bases spanning the gap. The DNA for the CDR3 is TGTGCTCTTGGGGAACTCGGGGTGACACGATGCACCGATAAACTCATCTTT. Its translation is CALGELGVTRCTDKLIF.

Within the sample, this clone is medium-sized (0.01 to 0.1%). The rearrangement uses TRDV1 and TRDJ1; 9 positions match TRDD3. CDR3 length: 19 amino acids. Germline V lookup: CDR1 TSWWSYY, CDR2 QGS. V lost 3 bases and J lost 0; bases outside the gene matches: 14. The CDR3 DNA sequence: TGTGCTCTTGGGGACGTAATTTGGCGTACTGGGGGACACACCGATAAACTCATCTTT. It is translated as CALGDVIWRTGGHTDKLIF.

This clone was seen a few times. The chain recombines TRDV1 with TRDJ1; TRDD3 aligns across 7 bases. Germline assignment: CDR1 TSWWSYY and CDR2 QGS. CDR3 length: 19 residues. The ends lost 0 bases at V and 0 bases at J; junction bases unmatched: 13. As DNA, the CDR3 is TGTGCTCTTGGGGAACTGGTACTGGGGAGAATACCCTACACCGATAAACTCATCTTT. Translation gives CALGELVLGRIPYTDKLIF.

In its sample, this clone was seen a few times. V is TRDV1 and J is TRDJ1; TRDD3 matches at 10 bases. Germline trimming cut 6 bases from V and 2 bases from J; bases unmatched to any gene: 24. Germline CDR1 reads TSWWSYY; CDR2 reads QGS. The CDR3 length is 21 residues. For the CDR3, the DNA is TGTGCTCTTGGTGACTACCCCCCCTCTATGGACTGGGGGATGGAGACCGATAAACTCATCTTT. Its protein is CALGDYPPSMDWGMETDKLIF.